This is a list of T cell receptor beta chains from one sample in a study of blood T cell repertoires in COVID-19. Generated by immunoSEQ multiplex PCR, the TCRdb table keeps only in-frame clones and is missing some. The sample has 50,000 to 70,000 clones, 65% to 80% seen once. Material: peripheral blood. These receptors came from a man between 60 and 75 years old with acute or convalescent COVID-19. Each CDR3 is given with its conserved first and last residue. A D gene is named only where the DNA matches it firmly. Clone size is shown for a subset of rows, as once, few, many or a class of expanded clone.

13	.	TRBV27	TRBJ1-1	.	TGTGCCAGCAGTTTTTGGGGGGTAACTGAAGCTTTCTTT	CASSFWGVTEAFF
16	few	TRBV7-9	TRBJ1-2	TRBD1	TGTGCCAGCAGTACATATAACAGGGGACCCAACTATGGCTACACCTTC	CASSTYNRGPNYGYTF
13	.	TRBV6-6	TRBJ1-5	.	TGTGCCAGCAGTTCACAGGGTGGCCAGCCCCAGCATTTT	CASSSQGGQPQHF
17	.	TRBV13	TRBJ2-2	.	TGTGCCAGCAGCCCCACGATTGGACAAGTAAGCACCGGGGAGCTGTTTTTT	CASSPTIGQVSTGELFF
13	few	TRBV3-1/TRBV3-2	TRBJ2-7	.	TGTGCCAGCAGCCAACCCCCCTATTACGAGCAGTACTTC	CASSQPPYYEQYF
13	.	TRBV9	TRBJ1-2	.	TGTGCCAGCAGCGTACCCTCAGGGAGGGGCTACACCTTC	CASSVPSGRGYTF
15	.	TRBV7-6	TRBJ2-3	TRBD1	TGTGCCAGCAGTGGGGGGACAGGGGCGATAGATACGCAGTATTTT	CASSGGTGAIDTQYF
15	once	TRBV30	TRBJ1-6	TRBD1	TGTGCCTGGAGCTCAGGGGGCCCCTATAATTCACCCCTCCACTTT	CAWSSGGPYNSPLHF
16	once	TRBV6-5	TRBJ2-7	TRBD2	TGTGCCAGCAGTTACTCCGGGACTAGCGGGTATTACGAGCAGTACTTC	CASSYSGTSGYYEQYF
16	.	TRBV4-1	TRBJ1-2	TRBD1	TGCGCCAGCAGCCAAGAAGGACAGGCCGACCCTGGTGGCTACACCTTC	CASSQEGQADPGGYTF
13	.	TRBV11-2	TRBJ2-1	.	TGTGCCAGCAGCTTAGATCTACAGTTGGAGCAGTTCTTC	CASSLDLQLEQFF
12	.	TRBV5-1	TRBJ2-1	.	TGCGCCAGCAGCTTGCTAAGTGGTGAGCAGTTCTTC	CASSLLSGEQFF
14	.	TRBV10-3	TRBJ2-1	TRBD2	TGTGCCATCAGGACTAGCGGCTCCTACAATGAGCAGTTCTTC	CAIRTSGSYNEQFF
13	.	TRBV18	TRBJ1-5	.	TGTGCCAGCTCTCAATCCCCCAATCAGCCCCAGCATTTT	CASSQSPNQPQHF
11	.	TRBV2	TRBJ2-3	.	TGTGCCAGCCCTCGGGGAGATACGCAGTATTTT	CASPRGDTQYF
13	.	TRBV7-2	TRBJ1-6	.	TGTGCCAGCAGCTTATTTTCGAATTCACCCCTCCACTTT	CASSLFSNSPLHF
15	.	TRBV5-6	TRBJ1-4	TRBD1	TGTGCCAGCAGCTTGCACAGGGGGGAAAGGGAAAAACTGTTTTTT	CASSLHRGEREKLFF
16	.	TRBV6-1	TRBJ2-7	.	TGTGCCAGCAGTGAATGGCTAGCGTCTAAAGAGGGCGAGCAGTACTTC	CASSEWLASKEGEQYF
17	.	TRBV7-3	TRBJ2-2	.	TGTGCCAGCAGCTTAACGGTACGGGGAGGAAACACCGGGGAGCTGTTTTTT	CASSLTVRGGNTGELFF
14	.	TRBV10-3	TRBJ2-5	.	TGTGCCATCAGTGAGTCGGGGGCCCCGGAGGCCCAGTACTTC	CAISESGAPEAQYF
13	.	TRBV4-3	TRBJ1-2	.	TGCGCCAGCAGCCAGCAGGTCTCCTATGGCTACACCTTC	CASSQQVSYGYTF
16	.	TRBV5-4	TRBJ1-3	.	TGTGCCAGCAGCGCGGGTACGGGGGGCTCCGGGAACACCATATATTTT	CASSAGTGGSGNTIYF